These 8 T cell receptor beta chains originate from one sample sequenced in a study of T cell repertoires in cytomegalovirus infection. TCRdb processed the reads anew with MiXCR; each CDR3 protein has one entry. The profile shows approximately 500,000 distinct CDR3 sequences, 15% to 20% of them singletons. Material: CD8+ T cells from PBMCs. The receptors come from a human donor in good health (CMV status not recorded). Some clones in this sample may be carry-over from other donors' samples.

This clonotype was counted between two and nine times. The DNA of the CDR3 is TGTGCCAGCAGTCCCCTCGCTCCTTCCGGGACTAGCGGGAGTGAATCCTACAATGAGCAGTTCTTC. Its protein is CASSPLAPSGTSGSESYNEQFF. This chain joins TRBV2 and TRBJ2-1; TRBD2 aligns across 14 bases. The CDR3 contains 22 residues. Germline assignment: CDR1 SNHLY and CDR2 FYNNEI. Trimming took 5 bases from V and 1 from J; bases not matched to a gene: 19.

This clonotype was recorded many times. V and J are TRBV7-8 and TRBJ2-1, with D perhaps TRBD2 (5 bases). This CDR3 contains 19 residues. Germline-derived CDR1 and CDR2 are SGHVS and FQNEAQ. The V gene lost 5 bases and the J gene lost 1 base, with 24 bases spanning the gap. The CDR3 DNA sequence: TGTGCCAGCAGCCCCCCCCCTACGCTCCCGCGGGTATCCTACAATGAGCAGTTCTTC. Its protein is CASSPPPTLPRVSYNEQFF.

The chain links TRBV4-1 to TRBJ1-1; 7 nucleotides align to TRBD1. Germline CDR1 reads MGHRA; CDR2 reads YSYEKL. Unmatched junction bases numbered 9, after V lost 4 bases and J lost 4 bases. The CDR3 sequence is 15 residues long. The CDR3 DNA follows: TGCGCCAGCAGCCGGCAGGGGGGCGGTAGCACTGAAGCTTTCTTT. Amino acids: CASSRQGGGSTEAFF.

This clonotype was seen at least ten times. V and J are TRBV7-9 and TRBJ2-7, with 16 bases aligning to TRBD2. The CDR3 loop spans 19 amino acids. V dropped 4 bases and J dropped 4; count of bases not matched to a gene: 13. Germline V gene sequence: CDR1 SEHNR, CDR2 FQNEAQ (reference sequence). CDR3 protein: CASSSTGTSGRAKSYEQYF. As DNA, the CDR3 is TGTGCCAGCAGCTCCACCGGGACTAGCGGGAGGGCCAAGTCGTACGAGCAGTACTTC.

In nucleotides, the CDR3 is TGTGCTAGTGGTTCGGACATCGGAGGTGGCAATCAGCCCCAGCATTTT. Translation: CASGSDIGGGNQPQHF. The rearrangement uses TRBV12-5 and TRBJ1-5; D perhaps matches TRBD1 (5 bases). Germline-derived CDR1 and CDR2 are LGHNT and FRNRAP. V shed 4 bases and J shed 2 bases, with 15 bases lying between them. This CDR3 has 16 residues.

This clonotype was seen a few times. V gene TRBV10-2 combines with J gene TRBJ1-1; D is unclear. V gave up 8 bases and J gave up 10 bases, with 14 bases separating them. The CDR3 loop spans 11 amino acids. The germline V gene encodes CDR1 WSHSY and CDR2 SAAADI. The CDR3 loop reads CASGPQIGAFF. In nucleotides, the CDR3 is TGCGCCAGCGGGCCCCAAATAGGAGCTTTCTTT.

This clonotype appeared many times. The CDR3 nucleotides are TGTGCCAGCAGCGGCTTTAACACCGGGGAGCTGTTTTTT. This encodes CASSGFNTGELFF. The chain is built from TRBV6-6 and TRBJ2-2; no reliable D call. CDR3 length: 13 amino acids. V dropped 6 bases and J dropped 2 bases, with 7 bases sitting between them. Germline CDR1 is MNHNY and CDR2 is SVGAGI (reference sequence).

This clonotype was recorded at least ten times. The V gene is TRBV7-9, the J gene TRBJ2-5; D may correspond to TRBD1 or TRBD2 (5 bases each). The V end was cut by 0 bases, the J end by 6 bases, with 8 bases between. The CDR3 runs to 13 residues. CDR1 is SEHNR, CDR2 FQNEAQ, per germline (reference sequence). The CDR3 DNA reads TGTGCCAGCAGCTTAGCGGGGGAGCAGACCCAGTACTTC. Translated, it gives CASSLAGEQTQYF.